Listed here is a single TCR beta chain. The antigen it recognizes is unknown. It has no much larger one-base neighbor in the sample; base qualities were not kept. These data come from a study of blood T cell repertoires in COVID-19 (TCRdb year 2020). Background for the entire study: Samples from collaborators originated in the United States, Italy and Spain and spanned both the acute and convalescent phases of COVID-19. A de-identified subject ID, COVID-19 status, age in years and sex were almost always included in the sample metadata. The repertoires were released in a freely available public database meant as a resource for research on the immune response to SARS-CoV-2. Where HLA class I and class II types were available, the types were taken from metadata supplied by the sample provider, not from assay-based typing. Samples came from the ongoing ImmuneRACE study (first 160 participants) plus 1,254 subjects from 6 global collaborators. Subjects who had been exposed to COVID-19, were actively infected with it, or had recovered from it provided the deeply sampled blood TCRbeta repertoires that made up the dataset. The prospective study material was composed of cDNA or gDNA derived from T cells, B-cell-depleted T cells, or PBMCs. Study-level results and caveats: How much clinical and demographic metadata was included differed by source and by participant, and the metadata was provided uncurated.

Collaborating institutions collected whole blood in K2EDTA tubes following their own protocols. For TCRbeta analysis, collaborator samples were shipped as frozen whole blood, as isolated PBMCs, or as DNA extracted from either sample type. TCRbeta CDR3 regions were amplified from genomic DNA using the immunoSEQ Assay, a bias-controlled multiplex PCR. Processing in the source paper ran as follows. Within the assay, amplification of reference gene primers was used to estimate how many nucleated cells each sample contained. To quantify the absolute abundance of each unique TCRbeta CDR3 rearrangement, sequence reads were collapsed and filtered. Productive Simpson clonality was computed per sample as the square root of Simpson's diversity index over productive rearrangements. Imported from immuneACCESS, the table was reduced by TCRdb to in-frame sequences with V and J called. These copies leave out some clones; in studies compared against another copy, an unresolved V gene accounts for under half, and the cause of the remainder is not known. From that table come the V and J calls and clone size; the DNA was used to work out D and trimming. In all, the sample holds some 100,000 clones, and around 92% of those were seen once. Around 5.8% of the sample lies in the top ten.

This clonotype was obtained from a man in his fifties or sixties with active COVID-19. The sequencing input was peripheral blood.

This receptor carries the CDR3 CASSLDAAGGTDTQYF. DNA sequence: TGTGCCAGCAGCTTAGATGCGGCGGGGGGCACAGATACGCAGTATTTT. The chain uses TRBV7-8 and TRBJ2-3; 7 nucleotides in the junction match TRBD2. Via the germline V gene, CDR1 is SGHVS and CDR2 FQNEAQ. Compared with germline, V lacks 1 base and J lacks 1 base; bases without a gene match: 5. The CDR3 sequence holds 16 residues, the cysteine and phenylalanine included. CDR3 DNA is the only sequence kept; it has 48 bases, read in frame from the first base.